This T cell receptor (beta chain) is from a study of T cell repertoires in cytomegalovirus infection. Study overall: Based on public TCR beta signatures, there were indications of CMV infection and of a matching HLA type.

A single record per CDR3 protein comes from TCRdb applying MiXCR to the reads. The table lists some 900,000 distinct CDR3 sequences, about 30% of them singletons. The V end lost 5 bases, the J end lost 5 bases, and 12 bases lay between the germline ends. The CDR3 spans 13 residues. The germline V gene has CDR1 SGHTA and CDR2 FQGNSA. A note on this clonotype: Antigen unknown.

This chain links TRBV7-2 with TRBJ1-2; D possibly corresponds to TRBD1 (6 bases). Sequenced material: cultured CD8+ T cells from PBMCs, taken from culture after CMV antigen stimulation. This receptor was taken from a human donor in good health (CMV status not recorded). Some clones in this sample may be carry-over from other donors' samples. The CDR3 DNA sequence: TGTGCCAGCAGCCACGACAGGATTTATGGCTACACCTTC. As protein: CASSHDRIYGYTF.